This T cell receptor beta chain was recovered during a study of T-cell reconstitution after alpha-beta-depleted transplantation in children. Only a few counts were recorded for this clonotype. What it recognizes is unknown. General study points: One year after transplant, T-cell counts and diversity came mostly from newly produced T cells. Surviving recipient T cells and intrathymic progenitors accounted for some patients' high TCRbeta diversity at day 60. Alpha-beta T cells present about two months after transplant were reported to originate from several hundred expanded graft clones.

This sample's TCRbeta library carried unique molecular identifier barcodes. TCRdb passed the PCR reads through MiXCR, listing each CDR3 protein once. Of roughly 790,000 distinct CDR3 sequences in the sample, less than 20% were seen once. This CDR3 is 14 amino acids long. Unmatched junction bases numbered 8, after V lost 3 bases and J lost 7 bases. Germline V gene data show CDR1 as SEHNR and CDR2 as FQNEAQ (reference sequence). The chain has TRBV7-9 and TRBJ1-2; TRBD1 aligns across 7 bases. Sequencing was performed on PBMCs, mostly from graft donor cells, taken 360 days after TCRalphabeta/CD19-depleted stem cell transplant. This clonotype originated in a male patient younger than 18 who had a stem cell transplant for acute lymphoblastic leukemia, so the T cells may come from the graft donor. The CDR3 loop reads CASSFRTGPAGYTF. The CDR3 DNA sequence: TGTGCCAGCAGCTTCAGGACAGGCCCCGCTGGCTACACCTTC.